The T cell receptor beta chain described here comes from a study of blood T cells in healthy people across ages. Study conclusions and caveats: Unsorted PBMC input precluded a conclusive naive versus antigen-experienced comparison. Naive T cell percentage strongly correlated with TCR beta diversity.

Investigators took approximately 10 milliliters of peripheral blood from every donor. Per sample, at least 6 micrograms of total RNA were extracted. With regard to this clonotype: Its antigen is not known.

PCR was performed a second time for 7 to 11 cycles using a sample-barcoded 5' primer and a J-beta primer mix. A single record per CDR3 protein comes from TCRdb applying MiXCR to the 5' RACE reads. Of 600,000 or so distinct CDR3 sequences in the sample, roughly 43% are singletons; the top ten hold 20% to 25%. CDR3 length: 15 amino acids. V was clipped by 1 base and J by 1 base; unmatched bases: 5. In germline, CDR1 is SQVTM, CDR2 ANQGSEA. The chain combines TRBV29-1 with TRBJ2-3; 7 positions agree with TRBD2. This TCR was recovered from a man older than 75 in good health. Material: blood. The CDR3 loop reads CSVEGAGVGTDTQYF. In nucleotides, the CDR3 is TGCAGCGTTGAAGGGGCGGGAGTAGGCACAGATACGCAGTATTTT.